This T cell receptor beta chain stems from a study of cytomegalovirus exposure and HLA in healthy donors. Study information: About 79% of 398 genotyped donors fell in the Caucasian-associated ancestry cluster.

This clone has only a few counts. Antigen: not known. The PCR had 60 Vbeta and 13 Jbeta primers. Sequencing was performed with immunoSEQ multiplex PCR; in TCRdb, only in-frame clones are kept and a portion is missing. The data contain some 150,000 clones, 65% to 80% of them singletons. The CDR3 runs to 16 residues. J was trimmed by 5 bases and V by 0 bases; bases with no gene match: 6. Per the germline V gene, CDR1 is SGHVS and CDR2 is FQNEAQ. Whole-study findings and limits: Productive rates of about 90% or about 30% were seen for most TCR beta V segments in an earlier analysis. At a 0.05 false discovery rate, a later analysis found 15,000 to 20,000 TCR beta sequences to be associated with HLA alleles.

The clonotype originates from a middle-aged woman in good health and CMV-seronegative. Specimen: PBMCs. The chain carries TRBV7-8 and TRBJ1-1; 10 nucleotides agree with TRBD1. Here the CDR3 reads CASSLARDRGGTEAFF. CDR3 sequence (DNA): TGTGCCAGCAGCTTAGCGAGGGACAGGGGCGGGACTGAAGCTTTCTTT. Variable domain in full (rest from reference TRBV7-8 and TRBJ1-1): GAGVSQSPRYKVAKRGQDVALRCDPISGHVSLFWYQQALGQGPEFLTYFQNEAQLDKSGLPSDRFFAERPEGSVSTLKIQRTQQEDSAVYLCASSLARDRGGTEAFFGQGTRLTVV.